The clone carrying this TCR beta chain occurred once. Its antigen is undetermined. Here immunoSEQ multiplex PCR was the method, and the copy in TCRdb shows in-frame clones only, minus some. The sample gives just under 150,000 clones, around 90% of which show up once; under 5.5% is in the top ten. The germline gives CDR1 SGHRS, CDR2 YFSETQ. The length of the CDR3 is 13 residues. V dropped 6 bases and J dropped 5; count of bases not matched to a gene: 6. This sample was taken from a study of T cell responses to AZD1222 COVID-19 vaccine. Whole-study findings and limits: Among the donors, most were white British and more were female, and clonal diversity was possibly underestimated. Epitopes outside B.1.351 and B.1.1.7 mutated regions reportedly drew nearly half of spike TCRs.

This specimen was peripheral blood, taken 28 days after the second dose of the MenACWY control vaccine. The clonotype originates from an adult who received the MenACWY meningococcal vaccine as a control. The chain links TRBV5-1 to TRBJ2-5; TRBD2 agrees at 8 bases. Here the CDR3 DNA reads TGCGCCAGCAACGCGGGAGGAGCGGAGACCCAGTACTTC. This gives the protein CASNAGGAETQYF.